The 21 T cell receptor beta chains reported below all come from one sample, sequenced in a study of shared clonotypes between healthy human individuals. Data came from immunoSEQ multiplex PCR; TCRdb stores just in-frame clones and leaves some out. The repertoire holds hundreds of thousands of clones, about 74% seen once, with 1.5% to 2% in the top ten. Sample: memory CD4+ T cells sorted from blood. Subset indicated: CD45RA-negative fraction. The receptors were sampled from a woman aged 30 to 39 in good health.

CDR3 DNA: TGTGCCAGCAGGGATACAAAAACCGCGAACACCGGGGAGCTGTTTTTT. Protein sequence: CASRDTKTANTGELFF. The chain recombines TRBV11-3 with TRBJ2-2; no definite D call. V shed 6 bases and J shed 0 bases, with 14 bases lying between them. The CDR3 consists of 16 residues. CDR1 is SGHNT and CDR2 is YENEEA in the germline V gene.

The V and J genes are TRBV25-1 and TRBJ1-4; 10 bases line up with TRBD1. The CDR3 sequence is 13 residues long. The ends lost 8 bases at V and 8 bases at J; junction bases unmatched: 5. The germline gives CDR1 MGHDK, CDR2 SYGVNS. The CDR3 sequence: CASRQGALEKLFF. The CDR3 bases are TGTGCCAGCCGACAGGGGGCTTTGGAAAAACTGTTTTTT.

This chain connects TRBV11-2 to TRBJ2-1; D is unclear. Germline V gives CDR1 SGHAT, CDR2 FQNNGV. The CDR3 runs to 14 residues. The germline V and J ends were trimmed by 6 bases and 6 bases, with 15 bases remaining between them. The CDR3 loop is CASRLTPPSNEQFF. The CDR3 bases are TGTGCCAGCAGACTTACCCCCCCTTCCAATGAGCAGTTCTTC. Filled out from reference TRBV11-2 and TRBJ2-1, the complete variable domain reads EAGVAQSPRYKIIEKRQSVAFWCNPISGHATLYWYQQILGQGPKLLIQFQNNGVVDDSQLPKDRFSAERLKGVDSTLKIQPAKLEDSAVYLCASRLTPPSNEQFFGPGTRLTVL.

This clone was detected a few times. The chain uses TRBV27 and TRBJ1-5, with TRBD1 identical over 11 bases. The ends lost 2 bases at V and 5 bases at J; junction bases unmatched: 5. Germline assignment: CDR1 MNHEY and CDR2 SMNVEV (reference sequence). The CDR3 loop spans 16 amino acids. CDR3 sequence: CASSLHGQGAYQPQHF. CDR3 sequence (DNA): TGTGCCAGCAGTTTACACGGACAGGGGGCTTATCAGCCCCAGCATTTT.

This chain links TRBV12-5 with TRBJ2-5, with 11 nucleotides matching TRBD2. The germline V gene has CDR1 LGHNT and CDR2 FRNRAP. This CDR3 is built from 17 residues. J lost 5 bases, V lost 2 bases, and 10 bases had no gene match. This chain's CDR3 is CASGLTGLAARGETQYF. The CDR3 coding sequence is TGTGCTAGTGGTTTGACGGGACTAGCGGCCCGGGGGGAGACCCAGTACTTC.

The genes are TRBV27 and TRBJ2-6; D call uncertain. Per germline, CDR1 MNHEY and CDR2 SMNVEV (reference sequence). This CDR3 comprises 14 residues. V was shortened by 0 bases and J by 5 bases, with 5 bases between the two germline ends. For the CDR3, the DNA is TGTGCCAGCAGTTTATCCGGGTGGGCCAACGTCCTGACTTTC. The encoded protein is CASSLSGWANVLTF.

This clone is a singleton in its sample. The rearrangement links TRBV7-2 to TRBJ2-5, with unresolved D. The CDR3 totals 13 residues. Trimming left V 5 bases short and J 7 bases short, with 14 bases between. Germline-derived CDR1 and CDR2 are SGHTA and FQGNSA. The CDR3 nucleotides are TGTGCCAGCAGCACCCAGCGAGAGGTGACCCAGTACTTC. This sequence encodes CASSTQREVTQYF.

J is TRBJ2-1 and V is TRBV27, with TRBD2 matching over 14 bases. V lost 4 bases, J lost 2 bases, and 4 bases stayed unmatched. This CDR3 region has 17 residues. Germline CDR1 is MNHEY and CDR2 is SMNVEV (reference sequence). DNA of the CDR3: TGTGCCAGCAGTTGGACTAGCGGGAGGTTTACCTACAATGAGCAGTTCTTC. Encoded protein: CASSWTSGRFTYNEQFF.

The V and J genes are TRBV4-1 and TRBJ2-1; 10 nucleotides match TRBD1. Looked up from germline, CDR1 is MGHRA and CDR2 is YSYEKL. Trimming removed 6 bases from V and 6 bases from J; junction bases left unmatched: 11. The CDR3 has 16 residues. CDR3 coding DNA: TGCGCCAGCAGTCGAACCGGGACAGGGGATATCAATGAGCAGTTCTTC. Its protein product is CASSRTGTGDINEQFF.

The chain recombines TRBV11-3 with TRBJ2-7; possibly TRBD1 for D (7 bases). The V end was cut by 5 bases, the J end by 2 bases, with 13 bases between. The CDR3 is 14 residues long. The germline V gene has CDR1 SGHNT and CDR2 YENEEA. The DNA for the CDR3 is TGTGCCAGCAGCCCGGGGGACAGCCCCTACGAGCAGTACTTC. The encoded protein is CASSPGDSPYEQYF. The full variable domain, rest sourced from reference TRBV11-3 and TRBJ2-7, is EAGVVQSPRYKIIEKKQPVAFWCNPISGHNTLYWYLQNLGQGPELLIRYENEEAVDDSQLPKDRFSAERLKGVDSTLKIQPAELGDSAVYLCASSPGDSPYEQYFGPGTRLTVT.

This chain joins TRBV10-2 and TRBJ1-2; tentatively, D is TRBD1 (5 bases). CDR3 size: 16 residues. V lost 2 bases, J lost 2 bases, and 15 bases lay in between. Germline V lookup: CDR1 WSHSY, CDR2 SAAADI. CDR3 amino acids: CASSERGTKGNYGYTF. CDR3 nucleotide sequence: TGCGCCAGCAGTGAGCGGGGGACGAAGGGCAACTATGGCTACACCTTC.

The rearrangement joins TRBV28 to TRBJ2-7; D possibly uses TRBD1 or TRBD2 (5 bases each). Germline V CDR1 and CDR2: MDHEN, SYDVKM. CDR3 size: 14 residues. V was shortened by 5 bases and J by 2 bases, with 13 bases between the two germline ends. The CDR3 sequence: CASSPPGPTYEQYF. The DNA for the CDR3 is TGTGCCAGCAGTCCCCCGGGACCGACCTACGAGCAGTACTTC.

The chain joins TRBV11-2 to TRBJ2-1, with D unclear. CDR3 length equals 15 residues. V was trimmed by 1 base and J by 5 bases, leaving 12 bases between them. From germline, CDR1 is SGHAT and CDR2 FQNNGV. CDR3 region: CASSLAGPRNNEQFF. In nucleotides, the CDR3 is TGTGCCAGCAGCTTAGCTGGACCTAGAAACAATGAGCAGTTCTTC.

This chain joins TRBV27 and TRBJ2-3; 7 nucleotides match TRBD2. The CDR3 covers 16 residues. Germline CDR1 is MNHEY and CDR2 is SMNVEV (reference sequence). V was pared by 6 bases and J by 3 bases, with 12 bases of the junction left unmatched. DNA for the CDR3: TGTGCCAGCAGGGGGGGGTCCTCCAGATCTACAGATACGCAGTATTTT. Its translation: CASRGGSSRSTDTQYF.

This chain uses TRBV25-1 with TRBJ2-7; 10 nucleotides line up with TRBD1. The V and J ends lost 5 bases and 3 bases, in that order; junction bases with no gene match: 13. The germline CDR1 and CDR2 sequences are MGHDK and SYGVNS. The length of the CDR3 is 17 residues. CDR3 region: CASSPTGQGVASYEQYF. The CDR3 DNA reads TGTGCCAGCAGTCCCACAGGACAGGGGGTCGCGAGCTACGAGCAGTACTTC.

This clone appeared many times. The V and J genes are TRBV5-1 and TRBJ2-7, with 7 bases lining up with TRBD1. The CDR3 is 16 amino acids. Losses at the gene ends were 0 bases for V and 6 bases for J; bases not matched to a gene: 12. Germline V gene data show CDR1 as SGHRS and CDR2 as YFSETQ. CDR3 sequence reads: CASSLASGTVAREQYF. The CDR3 DNA reads TGCGCCAGCAGCTTGGCTTCAGGGACAGTAGCTCGCGAGCAGTACTTC.

The chain carries TRBV5-1 and TRBJ1-2; no clear D. Germline CDR1 reads SGHRS; CDR2 reads YFSETQ. V lost 0 bases and J lost 3, with 9 bases in between. This CDR3 has 14 amino acids. The CDR3 sequence: CASSLEAQYYGYTF. DNA for the CDR3: TGCGCCAGCAGCTTGGAGGCACAGTACTATGGCTACACCTTC.

On this clone itself: The same CDR3 also results from other DNA sequences found in this sample. The gene calls are TRBV30 and TRBJ1-4; D gene uncertain. The length of the CDR3 is 12 residues. The V end was cut by 7 bases, the J end by 0 bases, with 6 bases between. CDR1 is GTSNPN, CDR2 SVGIG, per germline (reference sequence). CDR3 DNA sequence: TGTGCCTTTTCAACAACTAATGAAAAACTGTTTTTT. Amino acids: CAFSTTNEKLFF.

This chain connects TRBV19 to TRBJ2-5, with D uncertain. The length of the CDR3 is 15 residues. The V end was cut by 6 bases, the J end by 5 bases, with 19 bases between. CDR1 LNHDA and CDR2 SQIVND come from the germline V gene (reference sequence). The CDR3 spells CASRPLGASAETQYF. The CDR3, as DNA: TGTGCCAGTAGGCCCCTCGGAGCCTCGGCGGAGACCCAGTACTTC.

The V gene is TRBV28, the J gene TRBJ2-7; 8 bases align to TRBD2. The V gene end was trimmed by 9 bases and the J gene end by 6 bases; junction bases not matched to a gene: 10. From germline, CDR1 is MDHEN and CDR2 SYDVKM. CDR3 size: 13 residues. The CDR3 nucleotides are TGTGCCAGTCAAAGCGGGAGTGTGGGCGAGCAGTACTTC. Protein product: CASQSGSVGEQYF.

CDR3 DNA sequence: TGTGCCAGCAGAGGAGGACAGGGAGAGACCCAGTACTTC. Its protein is CASRGGQGETQYF. The chain carries TRBV5-4 and TRBJ2-5; 8 bases are a match to TRBD1. After removal of 5 bases from V and 4 bases from J, the junction contained 4 bases not matched to a gene. Germline V gene lookup returns CDR1 SGHNT and CDR2 YYREEE (reference sequence). The CDR3 length is 13 residues.